A selection of T cell receptor beta chains follows, all from one sample in a study of blood T cells in healthy people across ages. TCRdb ran MiXCR on the 5' RACE reads and lists one entry per CDR3 protein. The repertoire includes 800,000 to 950,000 distinct CDR3 sequences, under 50% of them detected once, and over 10% sits in the top ten. The sequenced sample was blood. These receptors all come from a man younger than 40 in good health. Both conserved end residues are part of each CDR3. A D gene is named only where the DNA matches it firmly. Clone size is shown for a subset of rows, as once, few, many or a class of expanded clone.

V gene	D gene	J gene	clone size	CDR3 DNA	CDR3 protein
TRBV5-1	NA	TRBJ2-3	NA	TGCGCCAGCAGCTTGTTGGTAGGCACAGATACGCAGTATTTT	CASSLLVGTDTQYF
TRBV20-1	TRBD1	TRBJ2-7	NA	TGCAGTGCTAGAGCCTGGACAGGCGCCTACGAGCAGTACTTC	CSARAWTGAYEQYF
TRBV5-5	NA	TRBJ1-2	NA	TGTGCCAGCAGCTTGGAACTCACAGACTCTGCCTATGGCTACACCTTC	CASSLELTDSAYGYTF
TRBV25-1	NA	TRBJ1-4	NA	TGTGCCAGCAGTGGGGGAAAACTGTTTTTT	CASSGGKLFF
TRBV5-1	NA	TRBJ2-7	few	TGCGCCAGCAGCTCCCTTCAGGGCCGGGAGCAGTACTTC	CASSSLQGREQYF
TRBV28	NA	TRBJ1-5	NA	TGTGCCAGCAGTTTAGATGGGACCCATGGAGATCAGCCCCAGCATTTT	CASSLDGTHGDQPQHF
TRBV4-3	NA	TRBJ1-2	NA	TGCGCCAGCAGCCAAGATGAACGGAACGACTATGGCTACACCTTC	CASSQDERNDYGYTF
TRBV20-1	NA	TRBJ2-4	many	TGCAGTGCTAGTATAGGGGACACAGCCAAAAACATTCAGTACTTC	CSASIGDTAKNIQYF
TRBV5-1	TRBD1	TRBJ2-1	few	TGCGCCAGCAGCTTGGCCCCGCAGGGGGCGGGCAATGAGCAGTTCTTC	CASSLAPQGAGNEQFF
TRBV15	NA	TRBJ1-5	NA	TGTGCCACCAATCCGGACAGAAAAAATAGCAATCAGCCCCAGCATTTT	CATNPDRKNSNQPQHF
TRBV9	NA	TRBJ2-2	NA	TGTGCCAGCAGCGTAGCAGCCGGGGAGCTGTTTTTT	CASSVAAGELFF
TRBV4-1	NA	TRBJ2-5	NA	TGCGCCAGCAGCCAAGGTAGTAGCGAGACCCAGTACTTC	CASSQGSSETQYF
TRBV5-1	NA	TRBJ2-7	many	TGTGCCAGCAGTCTAACGACGGGCTCCTACGAGCAGTACTTC	CASSLTTGSYEQYF
TRBV7-2	TRBD1	TRBJ2-7	NA	TGTGCCAGCAGCTCGTTTCAGGGGGCGAGGGGCTACGAGCAGTACTTC	CASSSFQGARGYEQYF
TRBV21-1	NA	TRBJ1-5	NA	TGTGCCAGCAGCAAAGACGCGGGTACGAGCAATCAGCCCCAGCATTTT	CASSKDAGTSNQPQHF
TRBV7-2	TRBD1	TRBJ2-5	few	TGTGCCAGCAGCCTCACACCCTACAGGGGACAAGAGACCCAGTACTTC	CASSLTPYRGQETQYF
TRBV7-2	NA	TRBJ2-7	NA	TGTGCCAGCAGCTTAGTTCGAGGGGGGAACTACGAGCAGTACTTC	CASSLVRGGNYEQYF
TRBV12-3/TRBV12-4	NA	TRBJ2-7	many	TGTGCCAGCAGTGGTTTGGACAGCTCCTACGAGCAGTACTTC	CASSGLDSSYEQYF
TRBV14	NA	TRBJ2-5	NA	TGTGCCAGCAGCCTGGGTCTGCTAACTACGGGGACCCAGTACTTC	CASSLGLLTTGTQYF
TRBV9	TRBD2	TRBJ2-7	NA	TGTGCCAGCAGCGTAGGGTTACTAGCGGGGAACTACGAGCAGTACTTC	CASSVGLLAGNYEQYF
TRBV6-2/TRBV6-3	TRBD1	TRBJ1-5	NA	TGTGCCAGTCGTGGACAGGCCCCGGAACCCCAGCATTTT	CASRGQAPEPQHF
TRBV6-5	NA	TRBJ2-5	NA	TGTGCCAGCAGTTACTTCTCTTGGGGACAAGAGACCCAGTACTTC	CASSYFSWGQETQYF
TRBV27	TRBD2	TRBJ2-1	NA	TGTGCCAGCAGTCCGCCGGGGGGGGTAAGAAGCTCCTACAATGAGCAGTTCTTC	CASSPPGGVRSSYNEQFF
TRBV29-1	NA	TRBJ2-3	NA	TGCAGCGTTTGGGCCCACTCGAGCACAGATACGCAGTATTTT	CSVWAHSSTDTQYF
TRBV27	NA	TRBJ1-6	few	TGTGCCAGCAGTCACGGGGAGGGTCATAATTCACCCCTCCACTTT	CASSHGEGHNSPLHF
TRBV20-1	NA	TRBJ1-5	NA	TGCAGTGCTAGGAGGGGCAATAGCAATCAGCCCCAGCATTTT	CSARRGNSNQPQHF
TRBV7-2	NA	TRBJ2-1	few	TGTGCCAGCAGTCAGGCCGGGACAACCCGACGCGGTGAGCAGTTCTTC	CASSQAGTTRRGEQFF
TRBV4-1	TRBD1	TRBJ2-5	NA	TGCGCCAGCAGCCAAGAAGGACAGGGTGCCCAAGCGACCCAGTACTTC	CASSQEGQGAQATQYF
TRBV29-1	NA	TRBJ2-5	few	TGCAGCGTGCAACAGGGTCCCCGAGGGACCCAGTACTTC	CSVQQGPRGTQYF
TRBV27	NA	TRBJ2-5	NA	TGTGCCACCTACAACGAAGACGACCAAGAGGCCCAGTACTTC	CATYNEDDQEAQYF
TRBV28	NA	TRBJ2-2	few	TGTGCCAGCAGTTTACGACGGGCCACCGGGGAGCTGTTTTTT	CASSLRRATGELFF
TRBV4-1	NA	TRBJ1-1	many	TGCGCCAGCAGCCAAGGTGTATTATCCTCTATGAACACTGAAGCTTTCTTT	CASSQGVLSSMNTEAFF
TRBV6-6	NA	TRBJ1-6	NA	TGTGCCAGTTCCGGGACGGATTATAATTCACCCCTCCACTTT	CASSGTDYNSPLHF
TRBV2	NA	TRBJ2-5	NA	TGTGCCAGCAGACGGTCGATACAAGAGACCCAGTACTTC	CASRRSIQETQYF
TRBV6-1	NA	TRBJ1-2	NA	TGTGCCAGCAGTGAAATAGTTAGCTACAGCTTC	CASSEIVSYSF
TRBV11-3	NA	TRBJ1-1	NA	TGTGCCAGCAGCAAAATGGGGGCCACTGAAGCTTTCTTT	CASSKMGATEAFF
TRBV2	NA	TRBJ1-2	NA	TGTGCCATCCTAAGGGACTCGGACTATGGCTACACCTTC	CAILRDSDYGYTF
TRBV29-1	NA	TRBJ2-7	few	TGCAGCGGACTACTAGCCTACGAGCAGTACTTC	CSGLLAYEQYF
TRBV4-3	NA	TRBJ2-7	few	TGCGCCAGCAGCCGAACTAGCTCCGGCTACGAGCAGTACTTC	CASSRTSSGYEQYF
TRBV3-1	NA	TRBJ2-7	NA	TGTACCAGCAGCCAAGTTAACAAATACGAGCAGTACTTC	CTSSQVNKYEQYF
TRBV7-9	NA	TRBJ1-2	NA	TGTGCCAGCAGCCCCAAGGCGGGGATCTATGGCTACACCTTC	CASSPKAGIYGYTF
TRBV6-2/TRBV6-3	NA	TRBJ2-1	many	TGTGCCAGCAGTTACCTCGGTGAGCAGTTCTTC	CASSYLGEQFF
TRBV7-9	NA	TRBJ1-4	NA	TGTGCCAGCAGCTTACAGGGGATACTTGCAACTAATGAAAAACTGTTTTTT	CASSLQGILATNEKLFF
TRBV5-5	NA	TRBJ2-2	NA	TGTGCCAGCAGCCTGCTTGGAGGCAACACCGGGGAGCTGTTTTTT	CASSLLGGNTGELFF
TRBV20-1	TRBD2	TRBJ2-7	NA	TGCAGTGCTAGAGATCTCCTAGCGGGGTCTATGTACGAGCAGTACTTC	CSARDLLAGSMYEQYF
TRBV20-1	TRBD1	TRBJ2-4	NA	TGCAGTGCTAGAGATTTTGGTACAGGGGGCGGCAAAAACATTCAGTACTTC	CSARDFGTGGGKNIQYF
TRBV7-8	NA	TRBJ2-1	NA	TGTGCCAGCAGCCCAATAACACCGGGACATGCCTACAATGAGCAGTTCTTC	CASSPITPGHAYNEQFF
TRBV10-3	TRBD2	TRBJ2-7	NA	TGTGCCACCTGGACCGGGGGGATCTCCTACGAGCAGTACTTC	CATWTGGISYEQYF
TRBV20-1	NA	TRBJ2-1	once	TGCAGTGCTGAACCTGAGGTTGCGTACAATGAGCAGTTCTTC	CSAEPEVAYNEQFF
TRBV4-1	NA	TRBJ2-5	few	TGCGCCAGCAGCCAAGGGCGCAGTCAAGAGACCCAGTACTTC	CASSQGRSQETQYF
TRBV9	TRBD1	TRBJ2-1	NA	TGTGCCAGCAGTGTAAGACAGGGGTATGGCAATGAGCAGTTCTTC	CASSVRQGYGNEQFF
TRBV4-1	NA	TRBJ2-1	NA	TGCGCCAGCAGCCGCAGGCAGGGATCCTACAATGAGCAGTTCTTC	CASSRRQGSYNEQFF
TRBV6-5	NA	TRBJ1-2	NA	TGTGCCAGCAGTTACCCTGATGGTGATCGGAATGGCTACACCTTC	CASSYPDGDRNGYTF
TRBV12-3/TRBV12-4	TRBD1	TRBJ2-5	NA	TGTGCCAGCAGTTACGGGACAGAGCAAGAGACCCAGTACTTC	CASSYGTEQETQYF
TRBV20-1	NA	TRBJ2-3	few	TGCAGTGCCAAACTACTAGGTAGCACAGATACGCAGTATTTT	CSAKLLGSTDTQYF
TRBV7-2	NA	TRBJ2-3	NA	TGTGCCAGCAGCTTGTTGAGTGACGGGGGTGATACGCAGTATTTT	CASSLLSDGGDTQYF
TRBV28	TRBD2	TRBJ2-5	NA	TGTGCCAGCAGTGGGATAGCGGGGGGCCAAGAGACCCAGTACTTC	CASSGIAGGQETQYF